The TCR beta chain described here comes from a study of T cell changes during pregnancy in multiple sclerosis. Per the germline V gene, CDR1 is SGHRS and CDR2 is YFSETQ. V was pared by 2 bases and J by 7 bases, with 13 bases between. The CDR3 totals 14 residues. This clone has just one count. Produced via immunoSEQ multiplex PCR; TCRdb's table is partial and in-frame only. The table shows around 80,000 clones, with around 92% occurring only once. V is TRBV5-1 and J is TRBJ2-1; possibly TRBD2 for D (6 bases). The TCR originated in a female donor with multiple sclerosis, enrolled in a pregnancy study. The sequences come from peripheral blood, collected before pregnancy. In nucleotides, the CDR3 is TGCGCCAGCAGCTTCGGGGGAGGTTTGAATGAGCAGTTCTTC. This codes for CASSFGGGLNEQFF. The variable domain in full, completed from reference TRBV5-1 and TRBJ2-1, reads KAGVTQTPRYLIKTRGQQVTLSCSPISGHRSVSWYQQTPGQGLQFLFEYFSETQRNKGNFPGRFSGRQFSNSRSEMNVSTLELGDSALYLCASSFGGGLNEQFFGPGTRLTVL.